Shown below are 16 T cell receptor beta chains from a single sample sequenced in a study of T-cell memory formation after mild COVID-19. TCRdb passed the 5' RACE reads through MiXCR, listing each CDR3 protein once. Counted here are 150,000 to 200,000 distinct CDR3 sequences, around 16% occurring once; the ten biggest clones make up 2% to 2.5%. The sample was PBMCs or a T cell subset sorted from them (not recorded which). All receptors derive from an adult woman who had mild COVID-19 (a few samples of this study predate the infection). Cell type and time point are not known.

In its sample, this clonotype was seen once. This rearrangement joins TRBV5-1 to TRBJ1-1; 7 bases align to TRBD1. V was clipped by 0 bases and J by 4 bases; unmatched bases: 6. The CDR3 is made up of 15 amino acids. Germline CDR1 and CDR2: SGHRS and YFSETQ. CDR3 loop: CASSLGATGTTEAFF. CDR3 nucleotides: TGCGCCAGCAGCTTGGGAGCGACAGGGACCACTGAAGCTTTCTTT.

This clonotype was observed at least ten times. This chain uses TRBV6-6 with TRBJ2-3; tentative D call: TRBD2 (6 bases). The CDR3 spans 16 residues. V was shortened by 4 bases and J by 1 base, with 15 bases between the two germline ends. CDR1 and CDR2 (germline): MNHNY, SVGAGI (reference sequence). The CDR3 nucleotides read TGTGCCAGCAGTTCCCCTTATGGAGGGGGCACAGATACGCAGTATTTT. Translating gives CASSSPYGGGTDTQYF.

Here the CDR3 reads CASSYSWTGDYEQYF. The CDR3 coding sequence is TGTGCCAGTAGTTACAGCTGGACAGGGGACTACGAGCAGTACTTC. The V and J genes are TRBV19 and TRBJ2-7; 9 bases match TRBD1. The CDR3 runs to 15 residues. The V gene's germline CDR1 is LNHDA and CDR2 SQIVND (reference sequence). V shed 5 bases, J shed 3 bases, and the junction held 8 bases outside the gene matches.

J is TRBJ1-1 and V is TRBV3-1; possibly TRBD1 for D (5 bases). Germline V lookup: CDR1 LGHDT, CDR2 YNNKEL (reference sequence). The CDR3 spans 14 residues. V was clipped by 3 bases and J by 0 bases, with 8 bases between them. CDR3 in amino acids: CASSHAGLNTEAFF. CDR3 in DNA: TGTGCCAGCAGCCATGCAGGGTTGAACACTGAAGCTTTCTTT.

This clonotype appeared many times. The CDR3 reads CARHGDHSYEQYF. As DNA, the CDR3 is TGCGCCAGGCATGGGGACCACTCCTACGAGCAGTACTTC. The chain uses TRBV5-1 and TRBJ2-7; perhaps D is TRBD1 or TRBD2 (5 bases each). Trimming removed 8 bases at V and 0 bases at J, with 12 bases between. Germline CDR1 reads SGHRS; CDR2 reads YFSETQ. The CDR3 consists of 13 residues.

The chain carries TRBV30 and TRBJ2-3; 8 nucleotides agree with TRBD1. CDR1 is GTSNPN and CDR2 is SVGIG in the germline V gene (reference sequence). CDR3 length: 15 amino acids. Germline trimming cut 0 bases from V and 0 bases from J; bases unmatched to any gene: 2. In DNA, the CDR3 is TGTGCCTGGAGTGTCGGACAGGGTAGCACAGATACGCAGTATTTT. It yields the protein CAWSVGQGSTDTQYF.

The rearrangement joins TRBV5-1 to TRBJ2-2; the D gene is possibly TRBD2 (6 bases). CDR3 length: 14 residues. V was cut by 4 bases and J by 8 bases, with 15 bases left in between. The germline CDR1 and CDR2 sequences are SGHRS and YFSETQ. CDR3 in amino acids: CASSPGSPPGELFF. CDR3 nucleotides: TGCGCCAGCAGCCCCGGGAGTCCCCCTGGGGAGCTGTTTTTT.

This clonotype came up a few times. The genes are TRBV7-6 and TRBJ2-3; D gene unclear. CDR1 is SGHVS, CDR2 FNYEAQ, per germline. CDR3 length: 14 residues. V was cut by 1 base and J by 2 bases, with 7 bases left in between. In DNA, the CDR3 is TGTGCCAGCAGCTTAGAGGGCCCCACAGATACGCAGTATTTT. This translates into CASSLEGPTDTQYF.

This clonotype was observed a few times. The chain recombines TRBV5-1 with TRBJ2-5, with D unclear. The length of the CDR3 is 13 residues. Germline-derived CDR1 and CDR2 are SGHRS and YFSETQ. Trimming took off 4 bases at V and 1 base at J, with 8 bases between the two ends. The CDR3 loop reads CASSSLIQETQYF. The CDR3 DNA sequence: TGCGCCAGCAGCAGCTTAATCCAAGAGACCCAGTACTTC.

This clonotype was counted a few times. J is TRBJ2-1 and V is TRBV10-3; D call uncertain. The V and J ends lost 1 base and 10 bases respectively, with 8 bases between them. CDR1 and CDR2 (germline): ENHRY, SYGVKD. The CDR3 has 12 residues. CDR3 sequence: CAISEYAGEQFF. The DNA for the CDR3 is TGTGCCATCAGTGAGTATGCAGGAGAGCAGTTCTTC.

There are a few counts of this clonotype. The chain carries TRBV9 and TRBJ2-1; possibly TRBD2 for D (6 bases). The CDR3 spans 15 residues. The ends were cut back, 0 bases at V and 9 bases at J, with 16 bases in the middle. Germline V CDR1 and CDR2: SGDLS, YYNGEE. The CDR3 bases are TGTGCCAGCAGCGTAGCTACGGCGGGGACGGTTGAGCAGTTCTTC. It translates to CASSVATAGTVEQFF.

The chain carries TRBV7-2 and TRBJ2-7; D is perhaps TRBD1 (6 bases). CDR1 and CDR2 (germline): SGHTA, FQGNSA. This CDR3 contains 18 residues. Trimming took 2 bases from V and 5 from J, leaving 25 bases between them. The CDR3 bases are TGTGCCAGCAGCTTATCGGCCCGAGTGGGGGCGAGATTGGACGAGCAGTACTTC. Amino acid sequence: CASSLSARVGARLDEQYF.

In this sample, this clonotype turned up a few times. V gene TRBV14 combines with J gene TRBJ2-5; D not resolved. Trimming cost V 5 bases and J 0 bases, with 10 bases left between them. The CDR3 is 14 amino acids. Germline V gene data show CDR1 as SGHDN and CDR2 as FVKESK. CDR3 DNA: TGTGCCAGCAGCAAATTTCGGGACCAAGAGACCCAGTACTTC. This gives the protein CASSKFRDQETQYF.

The chain links TRBV4-1 to TRBJ1-6, with TRBD1 identical over 8 bases. CDR3 length: 17 amino acids. Germline V gives CDR1 MGHRA, CDR2 YSYEKL. V dropped 5 bases and J dropped 7; count of bases not matched to a gene: 13. This CDR3 is CASSYLMQGAKNSPLHF. The CDR3 nucleotides read TGCGCCAGCAGCTACTTGATGCAGGGGGCGAAAAATTCACCCCTCCACTTT.

This sequence joins TRBV20-1 and TRBJ1-1, with a weak D call TRBD1 (6 bases). CDR3 size: 12 residues. Germline CDR1 is DFQATT and CDR2 is SNEGSKA (reference sequence). V lost 6 bases and J 5 bases, leaving 13 bases between the germline ends. CDR3 in DNA: TGCAGTGCGAACCCAAGGGGGACTGAAGCTTTCTTT. It codes for CSANPRGTEAFF.

The chain couples TRBV2 to TRBJ2-7, with TRBD1 matching over 9 bases. This CDR3 spans 14 amino acids. The J segment lost 12 bases and the V segment lost 6 bases, leaving 15 bases of the junction unmatched. Looked up from germline, CDR1 is SNHLY and CDR2 is FYNNEI. CDR3 coding DNA: TGTGCCAGCAGATCTCGGACAGGGGAGGGTCTTGTGTACTTC. Amino acids: CASRSRTGEGLVYF.